This TCR beta chain was sequenced in a study of post-analysis software for immune sequencing data. Study results and caveats: Significantly lower normalized Chao1 diversity was found in patients with multiple sclerosis relative to controls. Patients carried five TRBV segments more frequently than controls did, and TRBV5-6, TRBV5-1 and TRBV20-1 were among them.

There are 16 residues in the CDR3. V dropped 0 bases and J dropped 0 bases, with 9 bases sitting between them. CDR1 and CDR2 (germline): LGHNA, YNFKEQ. The sample holds many counts of this clonotype. What it binds is unknown. Unique molecular identifiers were present in the TCR beta cDNA libraries. MiXCR, applied by TCRdb to the PCR reads, yields one record per CDR3 protein. The sample records roughly 200,000 distinct CDR3 sequences, roughly 30% being singletons. The origin of this receptor is a girl aged 2-17 years with multiple sclerosis. V is TRBV4-2 and J is TRBJ1-5; no definite D call. Material: blood. The CDR3 DNA reads as TGTGCCAGCAGCCAAGATGCAGCCCATAGCAATCAGCCCCAGCATTTT. Translated, it gives CASSQDAAHSNQPQHF.